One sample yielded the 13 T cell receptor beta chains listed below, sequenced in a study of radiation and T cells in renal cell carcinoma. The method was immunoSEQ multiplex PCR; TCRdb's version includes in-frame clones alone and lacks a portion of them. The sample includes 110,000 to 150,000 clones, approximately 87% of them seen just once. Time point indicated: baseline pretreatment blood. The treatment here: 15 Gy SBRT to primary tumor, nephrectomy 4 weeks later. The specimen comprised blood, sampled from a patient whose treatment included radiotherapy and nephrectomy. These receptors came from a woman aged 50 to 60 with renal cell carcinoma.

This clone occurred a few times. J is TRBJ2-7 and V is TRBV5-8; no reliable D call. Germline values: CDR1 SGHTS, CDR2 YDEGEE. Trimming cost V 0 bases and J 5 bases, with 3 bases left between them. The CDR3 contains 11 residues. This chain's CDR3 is CASSLVNEQYF. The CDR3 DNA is TGTGCCAGCAGCTTGGTCAACGAGCAGTACTTC.

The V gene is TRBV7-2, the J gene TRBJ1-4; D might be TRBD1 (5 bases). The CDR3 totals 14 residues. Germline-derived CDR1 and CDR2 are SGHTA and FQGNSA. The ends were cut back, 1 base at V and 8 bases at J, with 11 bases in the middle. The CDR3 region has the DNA TGTGCCAGCAGCTTAGGGGGCTTTCGCGAAAAACTGTTTTTT. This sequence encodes CASSLGGFREKLFF.

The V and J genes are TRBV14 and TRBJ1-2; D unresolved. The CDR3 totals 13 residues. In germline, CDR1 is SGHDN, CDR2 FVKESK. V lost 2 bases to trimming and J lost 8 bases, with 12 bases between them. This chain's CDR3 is CASSQPSVWGYTF. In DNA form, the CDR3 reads TGTGCCAGCAGCCAACCCTCCGTGTGGGGCTACACCTTC. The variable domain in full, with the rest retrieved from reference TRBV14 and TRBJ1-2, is EAGVTQFPSHSVIEKGQTVTLRCDPISGHDNLYWYRRVMGKEIKFLLHFVKESKQDESGMPNNRFLAERTGGTYSTLKVQPAELEDSGVYFCASSQPSVWGYTFGSGTRLTVV.

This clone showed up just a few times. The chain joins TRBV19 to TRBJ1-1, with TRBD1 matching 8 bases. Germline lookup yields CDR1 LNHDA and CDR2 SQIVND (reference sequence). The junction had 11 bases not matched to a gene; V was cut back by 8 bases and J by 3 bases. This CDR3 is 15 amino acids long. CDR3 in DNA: TGTGCCAGTTCTGGCAGGGGGCGCGGGGACACTGAAGCTTTCTTT. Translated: CASSGRGRGDTEAFF.

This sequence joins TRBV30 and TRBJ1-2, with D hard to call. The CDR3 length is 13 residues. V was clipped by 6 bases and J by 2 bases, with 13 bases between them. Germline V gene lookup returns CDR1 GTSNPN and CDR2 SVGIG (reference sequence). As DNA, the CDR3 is TGTGCCTGCCCCCGACGAGTGAACTATGGCTACACCTTC. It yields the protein CACPRRVNYGYTF.

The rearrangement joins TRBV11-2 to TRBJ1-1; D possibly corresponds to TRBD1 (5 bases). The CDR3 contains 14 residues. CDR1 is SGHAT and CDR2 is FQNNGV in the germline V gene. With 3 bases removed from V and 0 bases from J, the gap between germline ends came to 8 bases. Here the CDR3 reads CASSFQGLNTEAFF. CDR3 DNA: TGTGCCAGCAGCTTTCAGGGTTTGAACACTGAAGCTTTCTTT.

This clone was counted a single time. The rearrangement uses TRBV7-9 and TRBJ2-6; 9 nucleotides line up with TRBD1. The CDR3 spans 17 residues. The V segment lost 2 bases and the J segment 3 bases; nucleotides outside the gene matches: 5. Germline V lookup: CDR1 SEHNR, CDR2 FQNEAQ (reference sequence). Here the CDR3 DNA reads TGTGCCAGCAGCTTAAGGACAGGGGATCGTGGGGCCAACGTCCTGACTTTC. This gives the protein CASSLRTGDRGANVLTF.

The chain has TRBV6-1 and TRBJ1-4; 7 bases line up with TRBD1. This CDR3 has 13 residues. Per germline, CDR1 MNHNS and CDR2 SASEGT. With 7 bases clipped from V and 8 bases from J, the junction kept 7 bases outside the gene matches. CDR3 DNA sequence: TGTGCCAGCACAGGGGGGACGAGAGAAAAACTGTTTTTT. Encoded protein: CASTGGTREKLFF.

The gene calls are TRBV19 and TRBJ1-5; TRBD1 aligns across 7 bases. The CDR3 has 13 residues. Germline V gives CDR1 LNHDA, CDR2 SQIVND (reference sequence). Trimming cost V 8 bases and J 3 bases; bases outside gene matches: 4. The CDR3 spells CASLGQANQPQHF. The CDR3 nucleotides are TGTGCCAGTCTCGGACAGGCCAATCAGCCCCAGCATTTT.

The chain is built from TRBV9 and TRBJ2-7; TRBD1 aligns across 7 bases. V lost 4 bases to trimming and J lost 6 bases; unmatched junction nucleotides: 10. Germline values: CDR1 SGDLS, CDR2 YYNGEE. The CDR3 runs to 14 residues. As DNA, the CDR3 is TGTGCCAGCAGCCCCCGACAGGGTCTAGGCGAGCAGTACTTC. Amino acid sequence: CASSPRQGLGEQYF.

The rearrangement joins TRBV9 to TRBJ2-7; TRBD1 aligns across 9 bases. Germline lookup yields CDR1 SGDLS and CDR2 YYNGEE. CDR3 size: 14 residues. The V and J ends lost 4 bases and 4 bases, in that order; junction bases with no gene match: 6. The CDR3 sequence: CASSPQTGGYEQYF. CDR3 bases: TGTGCCAGCAGCCCCCAGACAGGGGGATACGAGCAGTACTTC. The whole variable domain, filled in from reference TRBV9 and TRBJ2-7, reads DSGVTQTPKHLITATGQRVTLRCSPRSGDLSVYWYQQSLDQGLQFLIQYYNGEERAKGNILERFSAQQFPDLHSELNLSSLELGDSALYFCASSPQTGGYEQYFGPGTRLTVT.

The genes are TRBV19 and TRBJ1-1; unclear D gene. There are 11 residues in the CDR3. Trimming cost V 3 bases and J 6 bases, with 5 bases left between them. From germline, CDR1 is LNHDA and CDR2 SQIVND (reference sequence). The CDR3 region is CASSIFAEAFF. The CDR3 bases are TGTGCCAGTAGTATTTTCGCTGAAGCTTTCTTT.

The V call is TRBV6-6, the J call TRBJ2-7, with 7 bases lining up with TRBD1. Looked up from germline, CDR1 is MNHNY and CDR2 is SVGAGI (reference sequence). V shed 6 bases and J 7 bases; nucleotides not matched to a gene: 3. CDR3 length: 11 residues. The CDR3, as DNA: TGTGCCAGCAGCCGACAGGGAGAGCAGTACTTC. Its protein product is CASSRQGEQYF.